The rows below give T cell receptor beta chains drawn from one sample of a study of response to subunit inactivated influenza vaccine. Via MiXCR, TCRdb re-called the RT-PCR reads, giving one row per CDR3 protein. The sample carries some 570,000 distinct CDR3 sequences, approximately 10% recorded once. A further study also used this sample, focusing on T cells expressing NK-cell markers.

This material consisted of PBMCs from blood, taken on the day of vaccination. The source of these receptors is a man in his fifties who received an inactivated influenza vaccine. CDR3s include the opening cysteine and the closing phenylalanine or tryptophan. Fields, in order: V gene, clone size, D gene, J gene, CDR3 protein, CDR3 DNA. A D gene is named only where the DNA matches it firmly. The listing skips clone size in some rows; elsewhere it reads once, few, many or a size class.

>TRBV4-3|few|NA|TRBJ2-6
CASSQDLWTETGANVLTF
TGCGCCAGCAGCCAAGATCTTTGGACAGAGACTGGGGCCAACGTCCTGACTTTC
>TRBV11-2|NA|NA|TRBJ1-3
CASSLEAGTVSGNTIYF
TGTGCCAGCAGCTTAGAGGCTGGCACCGTCTCTGGAAACACCATATATTTT
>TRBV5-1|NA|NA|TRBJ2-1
CASSFGETYNEQFF
TGCGCCAGCAGCTTTGGGGAAACGTACAATGAGCAGTTCTTC
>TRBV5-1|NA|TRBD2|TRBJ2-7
CASSSASGVTEQYF
TGCGCCAGCAGCTCGGCTAGCGGGGTTACGGAGCAGTACTTC
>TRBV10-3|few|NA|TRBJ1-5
CATAGGQVNQPQHF
TGTGCCACCGCAGGTGGGCAGGTCAATCAGCCCCAGCATTTT
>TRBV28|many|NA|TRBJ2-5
CASSYLTGRETQYF
TGTGCCAGCAGTTATCTGACAGGAAGAGAGACCCAGTACTTC
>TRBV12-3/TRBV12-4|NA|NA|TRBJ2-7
CASSLRGNGEQYF
TGTGCCAGCAGTTTACGGGGAAATGGCGAGCAGTACTTC
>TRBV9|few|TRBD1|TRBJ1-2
CASSGLQGKGYGYTF
TGTGCCAGCAGCGGGCTACAGGGGAAGGGCTATGGCTACACCTTC
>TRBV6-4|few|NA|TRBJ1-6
CASSEKGRNSPLHF
TGTGCCAGCAGTGAAAAGGGGAGGAATTCACCCCTCCACTTT
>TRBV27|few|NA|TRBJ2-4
CASSFPDSLAKNIQYF
TGTGCCAGCAGTTTCCCGGACAGTCTAGCCAAAAACATTCAGTACTTC
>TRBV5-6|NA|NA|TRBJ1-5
CASSLRRNQPQHF
TGTGCCAGCAGCTTAAGGCGGAATCAGCCCCAGCATTTT
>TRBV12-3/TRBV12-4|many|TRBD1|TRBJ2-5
CASRGTVGTQYF
TGTGCCAGCAGAGGGACAGTAGGGACCCAGTACTTC
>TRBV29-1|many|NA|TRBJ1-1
CSVQVDTEAFF
TGCAGCGTTCAAGTGGACACTGAAGCTTTCTTT
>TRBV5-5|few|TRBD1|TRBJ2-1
CASSGQATGVGNEQFF
TGTGCCAGCAGCGGACAAGCGACAGGGGTGGGCAATGAGCAGTTCTTC
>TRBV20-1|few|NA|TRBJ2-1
CSARGQSSYNEQFF
TGCAGTGCTAGAGGTCAGAGCTCCTACAATGAGCAGTTCTTC
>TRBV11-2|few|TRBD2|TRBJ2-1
CASSHTGTSNEQFF
TGTGCCAGCAGCCATACGGGGACTAGTAATGAGCAGTTCTTC
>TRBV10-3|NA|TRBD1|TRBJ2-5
CAISERTGLGETQYF
TGTGCCATCAGTGAGAGGACAGGGCTGGGAGAGACCCAGTACTTC
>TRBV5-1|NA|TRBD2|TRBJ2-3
CASSLLAGGPGSDTQYF
TGCGCCAGCAGCTTACTAGCGGGGGGCCCAGGGTCAGATACGCAGTATTTT
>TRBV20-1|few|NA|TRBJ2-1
CSATSSGMRGGNEQFF
TGCAGTGCTACTTCTTCCGGGATGAGGGGCGGTAATGAGCAGTTCTTC
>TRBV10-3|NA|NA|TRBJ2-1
CAISEGFRDEQFF
TGTGCCATCAGTGAAGGGTTTAGGGATGAGCAGTTCTTC
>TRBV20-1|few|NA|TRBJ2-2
CSASGALANTGELFF
TGCAGTGCTAGCGGGGCGCTGGCAAACACCGGGGAGCTGTTTTTT
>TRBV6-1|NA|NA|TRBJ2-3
CASSEGATQYF
TGTGCCAGCAGTGAAGGCGCTACGCAGTATTTT
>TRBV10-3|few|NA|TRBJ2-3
CAITSGRMSTDTQYF
TGTGCCATCACCTCGGGACGTATGAGCACAGATACGCAGTATTTT
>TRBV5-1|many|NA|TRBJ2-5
CASSLTVQETQYF
TGTGCCAGCAGTTTGACAGTCCAAGAGACCCAGTACTTC
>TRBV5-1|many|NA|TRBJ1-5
CASSLAGQSNQPQHF
TGCGCCAGCAGCTTGGCCGGACAGAGCAATCAGCCCCAGCATTTT
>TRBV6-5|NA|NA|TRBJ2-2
CASSYSIPRTGELFF
TGTGCCAGCAGTTACTCGATTCCGAGGACCGGGGAGCTGTTTTTT
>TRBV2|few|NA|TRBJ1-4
CASRSSTSFF
TGTGCCAGCAGATCCAGTACCTCGTTTTTT
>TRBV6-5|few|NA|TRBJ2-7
CASSYSMVGVTYEQYF
TGTGCCAGCAGTTACTCGATGGTCGGGGTCACCTACGAGCAGTACTTC
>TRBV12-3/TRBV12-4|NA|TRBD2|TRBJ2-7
CASSLVSGGVSYEQYF
TGTGCCAGCAGTTTAGTTAGCGGGGGTGTCTCCTACGAGCAGTACTTC
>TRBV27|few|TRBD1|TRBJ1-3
CASSLYLRDRVNTIYF
TGTGCCAGCAGTTTATATCTCCGGGACAGGGTTAACACCATATATTTT
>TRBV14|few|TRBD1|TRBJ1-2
CASSPLSDRARDTF
TGTGCCAGCAGCCCCCTGTCCGACAGGGCCCGGGACACCTTC
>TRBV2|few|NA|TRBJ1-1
CASRLMAAENTEAFF
TGTGCCAGCAGATTGATGGCTGCTGAGAACACTGAAGCTTTCTTT
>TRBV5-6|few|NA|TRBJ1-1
CASSKPGEEDTEAFF
TGTGCCAGCAGCAAGCCAGGGGAGGAGGACACTGAAGCTTTCTTT
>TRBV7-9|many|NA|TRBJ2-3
CASSKGLRTDTQYF
TGTGCCAGCAGCAAGGGGTTACGTACAGATACGCAGTATTTT
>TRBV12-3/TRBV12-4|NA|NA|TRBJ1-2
CASSPRIPGRGYTF
TGTGCCAGCAGCCCCCGTATTCCAGGTCGTGGCTACACCTTC
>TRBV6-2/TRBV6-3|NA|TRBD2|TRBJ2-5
CASSYSSMGTSFRETQYF
TGTGCCAGCAGTTACTCGAGTATGGGGACTAGCTTCCGAGAGACCCAGTACTTC
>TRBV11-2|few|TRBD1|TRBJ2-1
CASSSRWGTVYNEQFF
TGTGCCAGCAGCTCAAGGTGGGGGACAGTTTACAATGAGCAGTTCTTC
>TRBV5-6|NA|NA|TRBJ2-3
CASSHTGTSTDTQYF
TGTGCCAGCAGCCACACCGGGACTAGCACAGATACGCAGTATTTT
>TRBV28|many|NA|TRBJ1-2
CASSFAGATYGYTF
TGTGCCAGCAGTTTCGCCGGCGCCACTTATGGCTACACCTTC
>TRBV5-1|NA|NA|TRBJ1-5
CASSLKGRKSNQPQHF
TGCGCCAGCAGCTTAAAGGGGCGGAAGAGCAATCAGCCCCAGCATTTT
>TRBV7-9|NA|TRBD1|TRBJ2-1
CASSTGTGFREQFF
TGTGCCAGCAGTACAGGGACAGGGTTTCGGGAGCAGTTCTTC
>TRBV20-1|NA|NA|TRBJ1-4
CSAREVNEKLFF
TGCAGTGCTAGAGAGGTTAATGAAAAACTGTTTTTT
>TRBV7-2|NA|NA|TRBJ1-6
CASSLMNSPLHF
TGTGCCAGCAGCTTAATGAATTCACCCCTCCACTTT
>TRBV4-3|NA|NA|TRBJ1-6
CASSQDHITLYNSPLHF
TGCGCCAGCAGCCAAGATCATATCACCCTCTATAATTCACCCCTCCACTTT